The present T cell receptor beta chain was sequenced within a study of T cell repertoires in cytomegalovirus infection. Overall study findings and caveats: CMV carriers having the relevant HLA were flagged by cumulative public TCR beta family frequency.

This clonotype was counted a few times. Its antigen is currently unknown. After removal of 5 bases from V and 5 bases from J, the junction contained 6 bases not matched to a gene. The CDR3 runs to 13 residues. Germline CDR1 and CDR2: SGHTA and FQGNSA. MiXCR, applied by TCRdb to the reads, yields one record per CDR3 protein. This sample has about 71,000 distinct CDR3 sequences, with roughly 20% found just once. This TCR came from a human donor in good health (CMV status not recorded). Some clones in this sample may be carry-over from other donors' samples. The chain couples TRBV7-2 to TRBJ2-7; 7 nucleotides match TRBD2. Material: CD8+ T cells from cultured PBMCs, obtained from culture after CMV antigen stimulation. The CDR3 region is CASSPGLSDEQYF. In DNA, the CDR3 is TGTGCCAGCAGCCCGGGACTATCAGACGAGCAGTACTTC.